These T cell receptor beta chains were read from a single sample in a study of PD-L1 blockade in urothelial cancer. Only in-frame clones appear in the TCRdb table, and some are missing; sequencing was by immunoSEQ multiplex PCR. The sample contains tens of thousands of clones, 84% of which appear only once. The specimen comprised PBMCs, sampled around atezolizumab (anti-PD-L1) treatment. The receptors come from a man over 45 with urothelial cancer. Each CDR3 is given with its conserved first and last residue. The D gene is left open where the match is weak. Clone size appears in some rows only: once, few, many, or a class for an expanded clone.

d_call clone_size j_call v_call cdr3_aa cdr3_nt
NA NA TRBJ1-1 TRBV30 CAWSVRDRSRTEAFF TGTGCCTGGAGTGTACGAGACAGGTCTAGGACTGAAGCTTTCTTT
TRBD2 NA TRBJ2-7 TRBV9 CASSVGTGTNEQYF TGTGCCAGCAGCGTCGGAACCGGGACTAACGAGCAGTACTTC
TRBD2 NA TRBJ2-4 TRBV5-3 CARSVRLAGGPRDIQYF TGTGCCAGAAGCGTCCGACTAGCGGGGGGGCCCAGGGACATTCAGTACTTC
TRBD1 NA TRBJ1-2 TRBV27 CASSLNRGGGYGYTF TGTGCCAGCAGTTTGAACAGGGGGGGCGGCTATGGCTACACCTTC
NA NA TRBJ1-3 TRBV5-6 CASSLSQGGNTIYF TGTGCCAGCAGCTTGAGTCAGGGTGGAAACACCATATATTTT
TRBD1 NA TRBJ2-7 TRBV5-1 CASSPSGGKVGYEQYF TGCGCCAGCAGCCCCTCAGGGGGCAAAGTTGGTTACGAGCAGTACTTC
TRBD2 NA TRBJ2-1 TRBV27 CASSSQSGVYNEQFF TGTGCCAGCAGTTCCCAGAGCGGGGTCTACAATGAGCAGTTCTTC
NA NA TRBJ1-2 TRBV19 CASSIPRLGGYTF TGTGCCAGTAGTATCCCCAGGCTTGGGGGCTACACCTTC
TRBD1 few TRBJ1-6 TRBV2 CASIGTVNSPLHF TGTGCCAGCATTGGGACAGTTAATTCACCCCTCCACTTT
NA few TRBJ1-4 TRBV27 CASSWMGHRGEKLFF TGTGCCAGCAGTTGGATGGGACACCGAGGGGAAAAACTGTTTTTT
NA NA TRBJ2-5 TRBV11-1 CASSASGTSWETQYF TGTGCCAGCAGCGCCTCCGGGACTTCTTGGGAGACCCAGTACTTC
NA NA TRBJ2-7 TRBV4-3 CASSQDMGHSYEQYF TGCGCCAGCAGCCAAGATATGGGGCACTCCTACGAGCAGTACTTC
TRBD1 NA TRBJ2-1 TRBV11-3 CASSLTRTGQIYNEQFF TGTGCCAGCAGCTTAACGAGGACGGGACAGATCTACAATGAGCAGTTCTTC
NA NA TRBJ1-1 TRBV7-8 CASSIDSLVGPNTEAFF TGTGCCAGCAGCATCGACAGTCTCGTGGGTCCGAACACTGAAGCTTTCTTT
NA NA TRBJ1-5 TRBV19 CASSIDVRVTGHQPQHF TGTGCCAGTAGTATAGACGTCAGGGTGACTGGTCATCAGCCCCAGCATTTT
NA NA TRBJ1-5 TRBV11-2 CASSYTGGKGQPQHF TGTGCCAGCAGCTACACGGGGGGAAAAGGTCAGCCCCAGCATTTT
NA NA TRBJ1-2 TRBV10-2 CASSEVGPYGYTF TGCGCCAGCAGTGAGGTGGGCCCCTATGGCTACACCTTC
NA few TRBJ2-5 TRBV19 CASSAGWETQYF TGTGCCAGTAGTGCAGGCTGGGAGACCCAGTACTTC
NA NA TRBJ1-3 TRBV19 CASMAGVSSGNTIYF TGTGCCAGTATGGCAGGTGTCAGCTCTGGAAACACCATATATTTT
NA NA TRBJ1-3 TRBV28 CASSFPTASRNTIYF TGTGCCAGCAGTTTTCCCACAGCTTCACGCAACACCATATATTTT